What follows are 3 T cell receptor beta chains derived from one specimen sequenced in a study of lymphopenia after photon versus proton radiotherapy. Some clones are missing from TCRdb's copy, which holds only in-frame ones; the method was immunoSEQ multiplex PCR. This sample yields around 59,000 clones, of which about 81% are seen a single time; approximately 2% belongs to the top ten. This specimen was peripheral blood, taken from a patient treated with proton-based radiotherapy. These receptors were taken from a man aged 60 to 69 with pancreatic cancer.

V is TRBV11-2 and J is TRBJ2-7, with D perhaps assigned TRBD1 or TRBD2 (5 bases each). The CDR3 spans 14 residues. V was cut by 4 bases and J by 6 bases, with 16 bases left in between. The germline gives CDR1 SGHAT, CDR2 FQNNGV. CDR3 protein: CASSWPGLLSEQYF. DNA of the CDR3: TGTGCCAGCAGCTGGCCGGGGCTACTGTCCGAGCAGTACTTC.

J is TRBJ2-1 and V is TRBV7-9, with a weak D call TRBD1 (6 bases). The CDR3 extends over 15 amino acids. V was shortened by 5 bases and J by 2 bases, with 13 bases between the two germline ends. Germline V gives CDR1 SEHNR, CDR2 FQNEAQ (reference sequence). The CDR3 DNA follows: TGTGCCAGCAGCCGGGGACAAGGGGCCTACAATGAGCAGTTCTTC. Its translation is CASSRGQGAYNEQFF.

The chain has TRBV30 and TRBJ2-7; a possible D gene is TRBD2 (7 bases). The CDR3 spans 13 residues. The germline V gene encodes CDR1 GTSNPN and CDR2 SVGIG (reference sequence). With 7 bases removed from V and 9 bases from J, the gap between germline ends came to 22 bases. The CDR3, as DNA: TGTGCCTTCACGGGGGGCGGCCCCCTCGGGCAGTACTTC. Encoded protein: CAFTGGGPLGQYF. The full variable domain, rest sourced from reference TRBV30 and TRBJ2-7, is SQTIHQWPATLVQPVGSPLSLECTVEGTSNPNLYWYRQAAGRGLQLLFYSVGIGQISSEVPQNLSASRPQDRQFILSSKKLLLSDSGFYLCAFTGGGPLGQYFGPGTRLTVT.